This entry describes one T cell receptor beta chain. Antigen: not known. Unrecorded immune exposures were likely, despite nominal health at sampling. The V and J ends lost 5 bases and 0 bases, in that order; junction bases with no gene match: 5. Germline V gene sequence: CDR1 MNHNS, CDR2 SASEGT. CDR3 length equals 15 residues. This PCR relied on a set of 60 Vbeta primers and 13 Jbeta primers. Methods used by the authors: It was a later analysis that counted roughly 80 million unique TCR beta chains, of which about 10 million were shared. The table came from immunoSEQ multiplex PCR; TCRdb's copy has only in-frame clones and leaves some out. V and J calls and clone size come straight from that table; D and trimming were deduced from the DNA. This sample carries more than 90,000 clones, with under 7% going to the ten biggest clones. The data belong to a study of cytomegalovirus exposure and HLA in healthy donors.

Findings and limits, study-wide: Some public TCRs appeared in many individuals, while most sequences were rare. The authors later found most CMV-associated TCR beta chains appeared HLA-restricted.

The sequenced material came from PBMCs. The TCR comes from a middle-aged man in good health and CMV-seropositive. The chain joins TRBV6-1 to TRBJ2-3; TRBD1 matches at 7 bases. This CDR3 is CASSRDSTSTDTQYF. As DNA, the CDR3 is TGTGCCAGCAGTCGGGACAGTACTAGCACAGATACGCAGTATTTT.